The 20 T cell receptor beta chains below all came from one sample that was sequenced in a study of post-analysis software for immune sequencing data. Regarding the study as a whole: TRBV5-6, TRBV5-1 and TRBV20-1 were among roughly 5 TRBV segments more frequent in patients than controls.

Their target antigens are unknown. Unique molecular identifiers tagged the TCR beta cDNA libraries. TCRdb itself ran the PCR reads through MiXCR, one entry per CDR3 protein. The data show 820,000 or so distinct CDR3 sequences, around 50% seen once. Sequences were obtained from blood. The receptor set was obtained from a girl aged 10-17 years with multiple sclerosis.

This clonotype was detected once. In DNA form, the CDR3 reads TGTGCCACCAGCAGAGAGTTTAGCGGCGGGACCCAGTACTTC. It yields the protein CATSREFSGGTQYF. The gene calls are TRBV15 and TRBJ2-5; TRBD2 is a possible D gene (6 bases). V gave up 0 bases and J gave up 7 bases, with 12 bases separating them. The CDR3 has 14 residues. Germline V gene data show CDR1 as LNHNV and CDR2 as YYDKDF (reference sequence).

Only a few counts were recorded for this clonotype. In DNA form, the CDR3 reads TGCGCCAGCAGCCAAGGGGTACTAGCGGGGACCTCCTACGAGCAGTACTTC. It encodes CASSQGVLAGTSYEQYF. The chain recombines TRBV4-1 with TRBJ2-7, with 10 bases that match TRBD2. CDR1 MGHRA and CDR2 YSYEKL come from the germline V gene. V was clipped by 1 base and J by 0 bases; unmatched bases: 6. The CDR3 consists of 17 residues.

The chain links TRBV7-8 to TRBJ2-7, with 10 bases matching TRBD1. This CDR3 has 16 residues. Losses at the gene ends were 5 bases for V and 6 bases for J; bases not matched to a gene: 13. Germline loops: CDR1 SGHVS, CDR2 FQNEAQ. CDR3 DNA sequence: TGTGCCAGCAGCCCTGGGGGGGACAGGGGATGGGTCGAGCAGTACTTC. Protein product: CASSPGGDRGWVEQYF.

V is TRBV5-1 and J is TRBJ2-7; D may correspond to TRBD1 or TRBD2 (5 bases each). Germline CDR1 is SGHRS and CDR2 is YFSETQ. The CDR3 covers 15 residues. V lost 4 bases, J lost 7 bases, and 21 bases lay in between. The CDR3 DNA reads as TGCGCCAGCAGCCTCGGAGGTCCACACCCAGGGGAGCAGTACTTC. Amino acids: CASSLGGPHPGEQYF. The variable domain in full, completed from reference TRBV5-1 and TRBJ2-7, reads KAGVTQTPRYLIKTRGQQVTLSCSPISGHRSVSWYQQTPGQGLQFLFEYFSETQRNKGNFPGRFSGRQFSNSRSEMNVSTLELGDSALYLCASSLGGPHPGEQYFGPGTRLTVT.

The chain links TRBV5-1 to TRBJ2-3; D might be TRBD1 (7 bases). CDR3 size: 16 residues. Germline loops: CDR1 SGHRS, CDR2 YFSETQ. V lost 3 bases and J lost 3, with 17 bases in between. As DNA, the CDR3 is TGCGCCAGCAGCTCCGGACAGGTCGGGAGAACAGATACGCAGTATTTT. Protein product: CASSSGQVGRTDTQYF. Together with reference TRBV5-1 and TRBJ2-3, the CDR3 gives the full variable domain: KAGVTQTPRYLIKTRGQQVTLSCSPISGHRSVSWYQQTPGQGLQFLFEYFSETQRNKGNFPGRFSGRQFSNSRSEMNVSTLELGDSALYLCASSSGQVGRTDTQYFGPGTRLTVL.

The rearrangement links TRBV7-9 to TRBJ2-5, with D unresolved. V was pared by 1 base and J by 3 bases, with 6 bases between. Germline V gene sequence: CDR1 SEHNR, CDR2 FQNEAQ (reference sequence). The CDR3 extends over 13 amino acids. The CDR3 protein is CASSLEVKETQYF. CDR3 nucleotides: TGTGCCAGCAGCTTAGAGGTTAAAGAGACCCAGTACTTC.

The chain has TRBV4-2 and TRBJ2-7; no clear D. The CDR3 totals 14 residues. CDR1 is LGHNA and CDR2 is YNFKEQ in the germline V gene. Trimming stripped 0 bases from V and 0 bases from J, with 6 bases between. CDR3 nucleotides: TGTGCCAGCAGCCAAGATAAGGCCTCCTACGAGCAGTACTTC. Translated, it gives CASSQDKASYEQYF.

The chain combines TRBV20-1 with TRBJ2-5; D gene ambiguous. In germline, CDR1 is DFQATT, CDR2 SNEGSKA (reference sequence). The CDR3 spans 13 residues. V lost 0 bases and J lost 3, with 8 bases in between. CDR3 sequence (DNA): TGCAGTGCTAGAGAACGTAGTAAAGAGACCCAGTACTTC. Encoded protein: CSARERSKETQYF.

This clonotype came up a few times. The V call is TRBV7-9, the J call TRBJ1-2, with D uncertain. The V end was cut by 4 bases, the J end by 5 bases, with 20 bases between. The CDR3 extends over 16 amino acids. Germline CDR1 reads SEHNR; CDR2 reads FQNEAQ (reference sequence). CDR3 in amino acids: CASSSALIIPTYGYTF. The DNA for the CDR3 is TGTGCCAGCAGCTCAGCATTAATAATCCCGACATATGGCTACACCTTC. The complete variable domain, with remaining parts taken from reference TRBV7-9 and TRBJ1-2, reads DTGVSQNPRHKITKRGQNVTFRCDPISEHNRLYWYRQTLGQGPEFLTYFQNEAQLEKSRLLSDRFSAERPKGSFSTLEIQRTEQGDSAMYLCASSSALIIPTYGYTFGSGTRLTVV.

The DNA of the CDR3 is TGTGCCACCAGCAGCTTATGGTCCTCCGCAGAGTACGAGCAGTACTTC. The encoded protein is CATSSLWSSAEYEQYF. The chain recombines TRBV15 with TRBJ2-7; D uncertain. CDR3 length: 16 amino acids. Per germline, CDR1 LNHNV and CDR2 YYDKDF (reference sequence). V lost 3 bases and J 4 bases, leaving 19 bases between the germline ends.

The chain employs TRBV20-1 and TRBJ2-1; D gene unclear. The CDR3 is 15 amino acids. Germline assignment: CDR1 DFQATT and CDR2 SNEGSKA (reference sequence). The V gene lost 0 bases and the J gene lost 3 bases, with 12 bases spanning the gap. CDR3 region: CSARDRRGNYNEQFF. The CDR3, as DNA: TGCAGTGCTAGAGATCGGAGAGGAAACTACAATGAGCAGTTCTTC.

The CDR3 spells CASSYSSERPGDYEQFF. As DNA, the CDR3 is TGTGCCAGCAGTTACTCGTCGGAGCGGCCCGGCGACTATGAGCAGTTCTTC. The J gene is TRBJ2-1, the V gene TRBV6-6; a weak D match, TRBD2 (5 bases). V shed 0 bases and J shed 8 bases, with 20 bases lying between them. CDR1 is MNHNY and CDR2 is SVGAGI in the germline V gene (reference sequence). The CDR3 is made up of 17 amino acids.

The DNA of the CDR3 is TGCGCCAGCAGCTTGGCGTGGCGGGAGATGACAGATACGCAGTATTTT. This encodes CASSLAWREMTDTQYF. This sequence joins TRBV5-1 and TRBJ2-3; 7 nucleotides align to TRBD2. Trimming removed 0 bases from V and 3 bases from J; junction bases left unmatched: 7. The CDR3 is 16 residues long. Per germline, CDR1 SGHRS and CDR2 YFSETQ.

J is TRBJ2-3 and V is TRBV6-5; possible D gene TRBD2, 5 bases. Per germline, CDR1 MNHEY and CDR2 SVGAGI. The CDR3 consists of 16 residues. Trimming pared 2 bases from V and 1 base from J, leaving 13 bases between. The CDR3 is CASSYQITGGTDTQYF. In nucleotides, the CDR3 is TGTGCCAGCAGTTACCAAATAACCGGGGGCACAGATACGCAGTATTTT.

This chain links TRBV27 with TRBJ2-1, with 7 bases identical to TRBD2. From germline, CDR1 is MNHEY and CDR2 SMNVEV (reference sequence). This CDR3 region has 13 residues. J gave up 6 bases and V 7 bases, and 6 bases lay outside the gene matches. This chain's CDR3 is CASTESGGNEQFF. The CDR3, as DNA: TGTGCCAGCACCGAATCGGGAGGCAATGAGCAGTTCTTC.

The J gene is TRBJ2-7, the V gene TRBV29-1; D unclear. The J call is uncertain, as TRBJ2-5 better fits the DNA end. This CDR3 comprises 11 residues. CDR1 is SQVTM and CDR2 is ANQGSEA in the germline V gene. Written as DNA, the CDR3 is TGCAGCGGGCACCAGCAAGAGACCCAGTACTTC. This encodes CSGHQQETQYF.

To note about this clonotype: An end of the junction differs from the germline gene, which may be a read error. The chain couples TRBV5-1 to TRBJ2-3, with a weak D call TRBD2 (5 bases). The CDR3 runs 15 residues. The germline V gene encodes CDR1 SGHRS and CDR2 YFSETQ. As DNA, the CDR3 is TGCGCCAGCAGCTTGGAAGCGGCTAGCACAAATACGCAGTATTTT. Translated, it gives CASSLEAASTNTQYF.

CDR3 amino acids: CASSYSSDEQFF. CDR3 in DNA: TGTGCCAGCAGTTATTCGTCCGATGAGCAGTTCTTC. The chain has TRBV6-6 and TRBJ2-1; D uncertain. The germline V and J ends were trimmed by 3 bases and 8 bases, with 8 bases remaining between them. Germline V lookup: CDR1 MNHNY, CDR2 SVGAGI (reference sequence). The CDR3 covers 12 residues.

In nucleotides, the CDR3 is TGTGCCAGCAGTTTCACGGACAGGGCCAAAAACATTCAGTACTTC. Translating it yields CASSFTDRAKNIQYF. The chain employs TRBV12-3 or TRBV12-4 and TRBJ2-4; 7 bases are shared with TRBD1. The CDR3 runs to 15 residues. V shed 3 bases, J shed 1 base, and the junction held 3 bases outside the gene matches.

V and J are TRBV12-3 or TRBV12-4 and TRBJ2-3; 9 bases align to TRBD1. J gave up 0 bases and V 6 bases, and 4 bases lay outside the gene matches. This CDR3 comprises 15 residues. The CDR3: CASRVQGASTDTQYF. In DNA, the CDR3 is TGTGCCAGCAGAGTACAGGGGGCTAGCACAGATACGCAGTATTTT.